This TCR beta chain is drawn from a study of beta chain features in type 1 diabetes. Whole-study results and caveats: All four CD4+ subsets from Type 1 diabetes patients carried moderately but significantly shorter TCRB CDR3s.

Note on this clone: Its specificity is unknown.

Sequencing targeted expressed TCRB transcripts, as all isolated RNA had been reverse transcribed. Repertoires were generated with immunoSEQ multiplex PCR, while TCRdb's copy carries only in-frame clones and drops some. The repertoire has roughly 50,000 clones, 40% to 65% of them found once; the top ten carry roughly 2.5%. The source is a woman aged 35 to 49 with type 1 diabetes. Specimen: Tregs from blood.

CDR3 amino acids: CASSLDPDRAYEQYF. Here the CDR3 DNA reads TGTGCCAGCAGCTTAGACCCGGACAGGGCGTACGAGCAGTACTTC. The chain has TRBV7-2 and TRBJ2-7, with 8 bases that match TRBD1. The CDR3 contains 15 residues. CDR1 is SGHTA, CDR2 FQGNSA, per germline. With V trimmed by 1 base and J by 4 bases, 6 bases remained unmatched.